The 29 T cell receptor beta chains presented below share a single source sample, sequenced in a study of cytomegalovirus exposure and HLA in healthy donors. This PCR relied on a set of 60 Vbeta primers and 13 Jbeta primers. Assay used: immunoSEQ multiplex PCR; TCRdb lists only in-frame clones, some missing. The data contain under 250,000 clones, roughly 83% of them singletons. Sequencing used PBMCs. The receptor source for this set is a boy between 2 and 10 years old in good health and CMV-seronegative.

The V call is TRBV11-3, the J call TRBJ2-7; TRBD2 aligns across 7 bases. This CDR3 has 16 residues. With V trimmed by 5 bases and J by 5 bases, 15 bases remained unmatched. CDR1 and CDR2 from the germline V gene are SGHNT and YENEEA. The CDR3 is CASSPGGFREDNEQYF. DNA for the CDR3: TGTGCCAGCAGCCCAGGAGGGTTCCGGGAGGATAACGAGCAGTACTTC.

The rearrangement joins TRBV29-1 to TRBJ1-5; TRBD1 might be the D (5 bases). Germline V gene lookup returns CDR1 SQVTM and CDR2 ANQGSEA. V lost 6 bases and J lost 0, with 15 bases in between. CDR3 length equals 15 residues. The CDR3 is CSVGGSLYSNQPQHF. CDR3 DNA: TGCAGCGTCGGGGGGTCCCTTTATAGCAATCAGCCCCAGCATTTT.

V and J are TRBV30 and TRBJ1-5; possibly TRBD1 for D (5 bases). V was clipped by 1 base and J by 3 bases, with 7 bases between them. Germline V gene sequence: CDR1 GTSNPN, CDR2 SVGIG (reference sequence). The CDR3 has 13 residues. The CDR3, as DNA: TGTGCCTGGAGTGGACAGCCCAATCAGCCCCAGCATTTT. Protein sequence: CAWSGQPNQPQHF.

This clone has only one observation. V usage is TRBV13 and J usage is TRBJ1-1; D might be TRBD1 (5 bases). Germline CDR1 and CDR2: PRHDT and FYEKMQ (reference sequence). This CDR3 contains 18 residues. V lost 0 bases to trimming and J lost 4 bases, with 21 bases between them. The CDR3 DNA reads as TGTGCCAGCAGCTTAGGAAAATTCCCGGGGGGAGGGAGCACTGAAGCTTTCTTT. Amino acid sequence: CASSLGKFPGGGSTEAFF.

This clone was detected once. The chain uses TRBV2 and TRBJ2-3; 8 bases are a match to TRBD2. The CDR3 runs to 15 residues. The J segment lost 4 bases and the V segment lost 9 bases, leaving 12 bases of the junction unmatched. The V gene's germline CDR1 is SNHLY and CDR2 FYNNEI. Here the CDR3 reads CARSTSGGRSDTQYF. CDR3 in DNA: TGTGCCAGATCCACCAGCGGGGGCCGATCAGATACGCAGTATTTT.

The chain has TRBV4-1 and TRBJ1-6; weak D call: TRBD1 (5 bases). Germline loops: CDR1 MGHRA, CDR2 YSYEKL. This CDR3 region has 15 residues. Trimming left V 0 bases short and J 7 bases short, with 10 bases between. The CDR3: CASSQEGAVNSPLHF. CDR3 sequence (DNA): TGCGCCAGCAGCCAAGAAGGGGCAGTCAATTCACCCCTCCACTTT.

The chain uses TRBV9 and TRBJ2-2, with TRBD2 matching over 8 bases. V dropped 4 bases and J dropped 6; count of bases not matched to a gene: 5. This CDR3 has 14 amino acids. Per germline, CDR1 SGDLS and CDR2 YYNGEE. The CDR3: CASSPPGGAGELFF. CDR3 nucleotides: TGTGCCAGCAGCCCCCCCGGGGGGGCCGGGGAGCTGTTTTTT.

The CDR3 nucleotides are TGCGCCAGCAGCCAAGGAGGCTCCTACGAGCAGTACTTC. Translating it yields CASSQGGSYEQYF. The rearrangement joins TRBV4-1 to TRBJ2-7; D ambiguous. The germline CDR1 and CDR2 sequences are MGHRA and YSYEKL. The V end was cut by 1 base, the J end by 0 bases, with 4 bases between. There are 13 residues in the CDR3.

The chain is built from TRBV10-3 and TRBJ2-7; 9 nucleotides align to TRBD2. Germline CDR1 ENHRY, CDR2 SYGVKD. This CDR3 is 16 amino acids long. The junction had 5 bases not matched to a gene; V was cut back by 2 bases and J by 0 bases. The CDR3 DNA is TGTGCCATCAGTGAGAGGCTAGCGGGGAGCTCCTACGAGCAGTACTTC. Translating it yields CAISERLAGSSYEQYF.

This chain joins TRBV21-1 and TRBJ2-3; the DNA was not used to check the table's D call, TRBD1. TRBV21-1 is given as a pseudogene. The CDR3 runs 17 residues. CDR3 region: CASSKIGRDNSTDTQYF. DNA of the CDR3: TGTGCCAGCAGCAAAATAGGCAGGGATAATAGCACAGATACGCAGTATTTT.

J is TRBJ2-7 and V is TRBV19; 7 nucleotides agree with TRBD2. The germline V gene has CDR1 LNHDA and CDR2 SQIVND (reference sequence). With 0 bases clipped from V and 2 bases from J, the junction kept 10 bases outside the gene matches. CDR3 length equals 17 residues. The CDR3 region has the DNA TGTGCCAGTAGTATAGATCGAGATAGCGGGTTTACCTACGAGCAGTACTTC. This codes for CASSIDRDSGFTYEQYF. Variable domain in full (rest from reference TRBV19 and TRBJ2-7): DGGITQSPKYLFRKEGQNVTLSCEQNLNHDAMYWYRQDPGQGLRLIYYSQIVNDFQKGDIAEGYSVSREKKESFPLTVTSAQKNPTAFYLCASSIDRDSGFTYEQYFGPGTRLTVT.

The rearrangement links TRBV5-1 to TRBJ2-3; D possibly corresponds to TRBD2 (5 bases). V was clipped by 4 bases and J by 4 bases, with 13 bases between them. Germline values: CDR1 SGHRS, CDR2 YFSETQ. The CDR3 loop spans 14 amino acids. This CDR3 reads CASSTTGVADTQYF. The CDR3 bases are TGCGCCAGCAGCACGACCGGGGTGGCAGATACGCAGTATTTT.

The chain links TRBV27 to TRBJ2-4; a possible D gene is TRBD1 (6 bases). CDR1 MNHEY and CDR2 SMNVEV come from the germline V gene (reference sequence). The germline V and J ends were trimmed by 2 bases and 1 base, with 12 bases remaining between them. The CDR3 is 16 amino acids. CDR3 sequence: CASSLGQGKAKNIQYF. CDR3 nucleotides: TGTGCCAGCAGTTTAGGGCAGGGGAAGGCCAAAAACATTCAGTACTTC.

The rearrangement uses TRBV10-3 and TRBJ2-7; D may be TRBD2 (7 bases). V dropped 3 bases and J dropped 2 bases, with 26 bases sitting between them. Germline CDR1 ENHRY, CDR2 SYGVKD. The length of the CDR3 is 19 residues. CDR3 sequence (DNA): TGTGCCATCAGTGATCTGTGGGGGGCGGGAGCGGATCTAACCTACGAGCAGTACTTC. This translates into CAISDLWGAGADLTYEQYF.

In this sample, this clone turned up once. This chain connects TRBV5-6 to TRBJ2-3, with a possible D match to TRBD2 (6 bases). V lost 4 bases, J lost 4 bases, and 19 bases lay in between. The CDR3 has 16 residues. Germline CDR1 and CDR2: SGHDT and YYEEEE. CDR3 region: CASSRDPRSGPDTQYF. As DNA, the CDR3 is TGTGCCAGCAGCCGAGACCCTAGGAGCGGGCCAGATACGCAGTATTTT.

This chain joins TRBV2 and TRBJ2-2; 8 bases agree with TRBD2. Per germline, CDR1 SNHLY and CDR2 FYNNEI. This CDR3 comprises 14 residues. After removal of 6 bases from V and 6 bases from J, the junction contained 6 bases not matched to a gene. CDR3 protein: CASRTRTSSGELFF. In DNA form, the CDR3 reads TGTGCCAGCAGGACCAGGACTAGCTCCGGGGAGCTGTTTTTT.

V usage is TRBV9 and J usage is TRBJ1-6, with a tentative D call TRBD1 (5 bases). Germline-derived CDR1 and CDR2 are SGDLS and YYNGEE. The ends were cut back, 2 bases at V and 0 bases at J, with 9 bases in the middle. The CDR3 loop spans 16 amino acids. Written as DNA, the CDR3 is TGTGCCAGCAGCGTTTCCGGGGGCTCCTATAATTCACCCCTCCACTTT. As protein: CASSVSGGSYNSPLHF. Full variable domain (outside the CDR3, taken from reference TRBV9 and TRBJ1-6): DSGVTQTPKHLITATGQRVTLRCSPRSGDLSVYWYQQSLDQGLQFLIQYYNGEERAKGNILERFSAQQFPDLHSELNLSSLELGDSALYFCASSVSGGSYNSPLHFGNGTRLTVT.

This chain links TRBV11-2 with TRBJ1-1, with 9 bases identical to TRBD1. Germline CDR1 SGHAT, CDR2 FQNNGV. This CDR3 comprises 14 residues. With 4 bases clipped from V and 7 bases from J, the junction kept 7 bases outside the gene matches. The CDR3 nucleotides read TGTGCCAGCAGCTCAACCGGGACAGGGCTTGAAGCTTTCTTT. This encodes CASSSTGTGLEAFF.

This clone was counted once. Mismatch with germline at one junction end may stem from a read error. The gene calls are TRBV28 and TRBJ1-5, with D perhaps matching TRBD1 (5 bases). CDR1 MDHEN and CDR2 SYDVKM come from the germline V gene. This CDR3 is built from 11 residues. CDR3 DNA sequence: TGTGCCAGCAGTTTTGAAGGGGCCCAACATTTT. As protein: CASSFEGAQHF. Full variable domain (rest looked up from reference TRBV28 and TRBJ1-5): DVKVTQSSRYLVKRTGEKVFLECVQDMDHENMFWYRQDPGLGLRLIYFSYDVKMKEKGDIPEGYSVSREKKERFSLILESASTNQTSMYLCASSFEGAQHFGDGTRLSIL.

V and J are TRBV6-6 and TRBJ2-7; 10 nucleotides line up with TRBD2. Germline values: CDR1 MNHNY, CDR2 SVGAGI (reference sequence). The CDR3 has 14 amino acids. With V trimmed by 7 bases and J by 0 bases, 3 bases remained unmatched. The CDR3 loop is CASNLAGGSYEQYF. The DNA for the CDR3 is TGTGCCAGCAACTTAGCGGGAGGCTCCTACGAGCAGTACTTC.

V usage is TRBV6-4 and J usage is TRBJ2-7, with a possible D match to TRBD1 (6 bases). This CDR3 region has 14 residues. Germline V CDR1 and CDR2: MRHNA, SNTAGT. V lost 4 bases, J lost 9 bases, and 19 bases lay in between. The CDR3 is CASSVAGALWGQYF. CDR3 nucleotides: TGTGCCAGCAGTGTTGCAGGGGCTCTCTGGGGGCAGTACTTC.

The chain joins TRBV30 to TRBJ1-2, with 11 bases lining up with TRBD1. Germline V CDR1 and CDR2: GTSNPN, SVGIG (reference sequence). The CDR3 is 17 residues long. V trimming: 3 bases; J trimming: 7 bases; junction bases outside the gene matches: 16. The CDR3 region has the DNA TGTGCCTGGAGGGCATATCAAGGACAGGGGGCGGTGTCTGGCTACACCTTC. This encodes CAWRAYQGQGAVSGYTF.

The chain combines TRBV5-5 with TRBJ2-6, with D possibly matching TRBD1 (7 bases). In germline, CDR1 is SGHKS, CDR2 YYEKEE (reference sequence). V shed 0 bases and J shed 0 bases, with 19 bases lying between them. The CDR3 covers 20 residues. CDR3 sequence reads: CASSLEGGGGGYSGANVLTF. The CDR3 region has the DNA TGTGCCAGCAGCTTGGAAGGAGGGGGCGGAGGGTACTCTGGGGCCAACGTCCTGACTTTC.

The sample holds one count of this clone. V is TRBV15 and J is TRBJ2-7, with a possible D match to TRBD1 (5 bases). Germline CDR1 and CDR2: LNHNV and YYDKDF (reference sequence). The length of the CDR3 is 14 residues. The germline V and J ends were trimmed by 6 bases and 4 bases, with 16 bases remaining between them. CDR3 coding DNA: TGTGCCACCAGTCGGGTTGGGGCGCGGTACGAGCAGTACTTC. Translation gives CATSRVGARYEQYF.

The DNA for the CDR3 is TGCAGCGCAACAGGGACCCTCTATGGCTACACCTTC. This codes for CSATGTLYGYTF. J is TRBJ1-2 and V is TRBV29-1; weak D call: TRBD1 (6 bases). V was shortened by 7 bases and J by 4 bases, with 13 bases between the two germline ends. The germline gives CDR1 SQVTM, CDR2 ANQGSEA. The CDR3 totals 12 residues.

The V gene is TRBV6-1, the J gene TRBJ2-7; TRBD1 matches 9 bases. Trimming cost V 5 bases and J 2 bases; bases outside gene matches: 1. Germline V gene sequence: CDR1 MNHNS, CDR2 SASEGT. The CDR3 totals 13 residues. The CDR3 region is CASSWDRAYEQYF. The DNA of the CDR3 is TGTGCCAGCAGTTGGGACAGGGCCTACGAGCAGTACTTC.

This chain joins TRBV6-4 and TRBJ1-2; a weak D match, TRBD1 (6 bases). The CDR3 sequence is 16 residues long. CDR1 is MRHNA, CDR2 SNTAGT, per germline. V lost 3 bases, J lost 4 bases, and 18 bases lay in between. CDR3 in DNA: TGTGCCAGCAGTGAGGGACAACTTTACCCCCCCTATGGCTACACCTTC. Translation gives CASSEGQLYPPYGYTF.

J is TRBJ2-5 and V is TRBV6-6; 9 bases match TRBD2. J was trimmed by 5 bases and V by 4 bases; bases with no gene match: 8. In germline, CDR1 is MNHNY, CDR2 SVGAGI (reference sequence). The CDR3 is 15 residues long. CDR3 sequence: CASSSFLAGGETQYF. The CDR3 bases are TGTGCCAGCAGTTCCTTTTTGGCGGGGGGGGAGACCCAGTACTTC.

The rearrangement joins TRBV6-1 to TRBJ1-1; the match to TRBD1 covers 11 bases. The CDR3 totals 13 residues. V lost 6 bases and J lost 8; bases outside the gene matches: 5. CDR1 is MNHNS, CDR2 SASEGT, per germline. The CDR3 spells CASRPGTGGEAFF. The CDR3 nucleotides are TGTGCCAGCAGACCGGGGACAGGGGGAGAAGCTTTCTTT.